The source of this TCR beta chain is a study of T cells in Graves' hyperthyroidism and ophthalmopathy. The study, taken as a whole, reports: Blood shared most expanded thyroid clonotypes above 0.001.

Together with thyroid ultrasound, orbital computed tomography, serum thyroxine and TRAb, clinical symptoms were used for diagnoses. The CDR3 regions of TCR beta were amplified from RNA transcripts. The HTBI primer set drove a first-round RT-PCR of the TCR CDR3. TCRdb independently ran MiXCR on the multiplex PCR reads; one entry per CDR3 protein. The sample yields roughly 740,000 distinct CDR3 sequences, about 17% seen once. The germline CDR1 and CDR2 sequences are SNHLY and FYNNEI. Trimming shortened V by 6 bases and J by 4 bases, and 12 bases separated the two germline ends. This CDR3 has 13 residues. This clonotype was detected many times. Its target is unknown.

The sequence derives from a man aged 18 to 29 with Graves' hyperthyroidism. Sequences were obtained from blood. V usage is TRBV2 and J usage is TRBJ1-1; D possibly corresponds to TRBD1 (5 bases). The CDR3 sequence: CASSKKGVTEAFF. The CDR3 coding sequence is TGTGCCAGCAGCAAAAAAGGGGTCACTGAAGCTTTCTTT.